This T cell receptor (beta chain) was documented in a study of T cell changes during pregnancy in multiple sclerosis. Trimming removed 2 bases from V and 4 bases from J, with 9 bases in between. CDR1 is MNHNS and CDR2 is SASEGT in the germline V gene. The CDR3 spans 14 residues. Produced via immunoSEQ multiplex PCR; TCRdb's table is partial and in-frame only. The sample shows about 100,000 clones, around 93% of them seen only once. Sample: peripheral blood, taken before pregnancy. The rearrangement links TRBV6-1 to TRBJ2-1; no firm D call. This clonotype was obtained from a female donor with multiple sclerosis, enrolled in a pregnancy study. The CDR3 coding sequence is TGTGCCAGCAGTGAACCAGCCGGGTACAATGAGCAGTTCTTC. Protein: CASSEPAGYNEQFF.